This section outlines one TCR beta chain sequence together with its context. This specimen comes from a study of blood T cell repertoires in COVID-19. Adults between about 18 and 95 years of age took part from fewer than 30 US areas. Participants' own reports of clinical history determined their cohort assignment. Within 2 weeks before study entry, exposed participants met a COVID-19 case. With 3 bases removed from V and 7 bases from J, the gap between germline ends came to 15 bases. This CDR3 has 14 residues. In germline, CDR1 is LNHDA, CDR2 SQIVND (reference sequence). The assay was immunoSEQ multiplex PCR, and TCRdb's table has in-frame clones only and misses some. The repertoire holds about 320,000 clones, with roughly 90% as singletons.

Material: PBMCs or T cells enriched from blood (not recorded which). This chain joins TRBV19 and TRBJ1-2; D gene uncertain. The sequence derives from a woman aged 30 to 39 who had been exposed to COVID-19. Here the CDR3 DNA reads TGTGCCAGTAGTATTGGGCCGGCTACCCCTGGCTACACCTTC. This codes for CASSIGPATPGYTF.